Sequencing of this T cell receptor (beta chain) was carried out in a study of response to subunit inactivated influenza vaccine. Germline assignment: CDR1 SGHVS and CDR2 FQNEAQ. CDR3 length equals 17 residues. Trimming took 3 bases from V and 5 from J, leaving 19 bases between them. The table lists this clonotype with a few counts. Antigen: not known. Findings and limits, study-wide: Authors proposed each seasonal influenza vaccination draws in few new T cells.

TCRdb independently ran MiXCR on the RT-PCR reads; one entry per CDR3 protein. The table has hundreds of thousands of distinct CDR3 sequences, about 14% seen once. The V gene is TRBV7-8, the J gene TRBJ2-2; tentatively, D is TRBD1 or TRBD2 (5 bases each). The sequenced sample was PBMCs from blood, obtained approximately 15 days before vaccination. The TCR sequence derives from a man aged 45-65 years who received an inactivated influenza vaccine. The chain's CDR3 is CASSFPGLGDWTGELFF. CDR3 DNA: TGTGCCAGCAGCTTCCCCGGGCTGGGGGATTGGACCGGGGAGCTGTTTTTT.